What follows describes a single TCR beta chain. The count of this clonotype is one. What antigen it recognizes has not been identified. Base-call qualities are not available, and no considerably larger clone is one nucleotide away. A single read makes a weak case. RNA was extracted with the RNeasy kit and roughly 0.45 to 1 ug was reverse transcribed using random hexamers. The immunoSEQ multiplex PCR assay, covering 54 Vbeta and 13 Jbeta segments, was used to amplify TCR beta CDR3 regions. Bias from PCR amplification was corrected by using a synthetic template baseline for primer optimization and for computational correction. As for how the authors treated the data: Reads were assigned to V, D and J genes according to IMGT and analyzed in immunoSEQ Analyzer, with only productive sequences retained. To calculate clonality, Shannon entropy was normalized by log2 of the number of productive unique sequences and then subtracted from one. Public and private clones were assessed among the 100 most prevalent clones of each patient and control. Clones were defined as Susac-specific if absent from the healthy and MS cohorts, from some 1,000 published viral clones and from other ImmuneACCESS disease sequences. Through fastp at Q25 and MiXCR, TCRdb rebuilt clones from the public reads, retaining in-frame beta chains. Duplicate CDR3 protein sequences are folded into a single record with the most common DNA and genes. These V and J calls are TCRdb output, not the study's own analysis. The sample table holds some 110,000 distinct CDR3 sequences, of which around 94% were seen once. Of the sample, about 0.28% is held by the ten largest clones.

This entry belongs to a study of CD8 T cells in Susac syndrome (dated by TCRdb to between 2018 and 2020). As for the study more broadly: Among the Susac syndrome patients who were sequenced, clinically active disease was present in about six and clinical remission was observed in fewer than ten. Susac syndrome patients were therapy-naive, on corticosteroids (some also receiving IVIg), or on IVIg alone at blood withdrawal. Repertoire sequencing was used to test whether CD8+ T cell activation and differentiation in Susac syndrome was antigen driven. The clonality of the CD8+ T cell repertoire was compared across approximately 11 healthy donors, 14 Susac syndrome patients and under 18 multiple sclerosis patients. The paper's findings and limits, for the study overall: The number of individuals in the TCR sequencing and HLA analysis was recognized as being relatively small. In the total CD8+ and CD8+ TEMRA repertoires, sixteen and five Susac-specific public clones, respectively, were identified. Clonal expansion was seen in Susac syndrome CD8+ repertoires, peaking in CD8+ TEMRA cells and being greater in clinically active patients than in remitting ones.

Peripheral blood CD8+ and CD4+ T cells from healthy donors, Susac syndrome patients and multiple sclerosis patients were profiled by high-throughput TCR beta sequencing. Recently defined diagnostic criteria for definite or probable disease were met by the Susac syndrome patients. CD8+ TEMRA cells were enriched by FACS, while bulk CD8+ and CD4+ T cells were purified by magnetic negative isolation. Blood was drawn into EDTA tubes, processed within 24 hours, and PBMCs were isolated by density gradient centrifugation. PBMCs intended for TCR sequencing were cryopreserved in liquid nitrogen and were subsequently thawed in a 37 degrees C water bath. The sorted or isolated CD4+, CD8+ and CD8+ TEMRA cells reached a purity of at least 90%. From its cysteine to its phenylalanine, the CDR3 spans 15 amino acids. Only CDR3 DNA is held: 45 bases, read in frame from base 1. At the junction V is shortened by 7 bases and J by 0 bases; bases outside the gene matches: 8. CDR1 and CDR2 are read off the germline V gene (reference sequence) as GTSNPN and SVGIG.

Sequenced sample: CD8+ T cells from PBMCs. This sequence uses TRBV30 and TRBJ2-2, with 7 bases matching TRBD1. This sequence was found in a human donor with Susac syndrome. For the CDR3, the sequence is CALTGRRTNTGELFF. The nucleotide sequence is TGTGCCTTGACAGGGCGCAGAACGAACACCGGGGAGCTGTTTTTT.